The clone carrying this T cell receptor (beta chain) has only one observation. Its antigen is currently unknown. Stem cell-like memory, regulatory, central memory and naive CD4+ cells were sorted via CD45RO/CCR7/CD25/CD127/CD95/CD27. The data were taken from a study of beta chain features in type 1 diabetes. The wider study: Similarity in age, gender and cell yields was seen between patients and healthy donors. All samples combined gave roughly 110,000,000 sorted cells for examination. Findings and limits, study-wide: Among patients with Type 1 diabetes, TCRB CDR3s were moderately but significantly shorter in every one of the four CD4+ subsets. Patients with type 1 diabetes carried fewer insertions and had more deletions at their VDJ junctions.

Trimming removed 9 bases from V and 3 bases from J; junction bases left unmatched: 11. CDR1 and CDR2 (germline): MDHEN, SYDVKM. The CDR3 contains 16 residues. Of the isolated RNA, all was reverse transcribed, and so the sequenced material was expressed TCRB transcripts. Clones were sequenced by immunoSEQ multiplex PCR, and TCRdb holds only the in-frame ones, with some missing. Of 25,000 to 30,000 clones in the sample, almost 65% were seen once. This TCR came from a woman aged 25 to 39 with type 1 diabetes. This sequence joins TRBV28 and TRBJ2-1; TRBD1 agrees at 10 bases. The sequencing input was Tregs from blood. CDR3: CASFEGGQGIYNEQFF. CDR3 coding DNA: TGTGCCAGTTTTGAGGGGGGACAGGGGATCTACAATGAGCAGTTCTTC.